Listed here are 9 T cell receptor beta chains from one sample, sequenced in a study of blood T cell repertoires in COVID-19. Data came from immunoSEQ multiplex PCR; TCRdb stores just in-frame clones and leaves some out. The data show about 150,000 clones, 75% to 90% seen once. The sequenced sample consisted of PBMCs or T cells enriched from blood (not recorded which). These receptors were collected from a woman in her 40s who had been exposed to COVID-19.

Of note for this clone: This sample includes further DNA sequences coding for the same CDR3. This rearrangement joins TRBV6-5 to TRBJ1-2; TRBD1 might be the D (5 bases). This CDR3 is 14 amino acids long. The V and J ends lost 0 bases and 1 base respectively, with 6 bases between them. CDR1 and CDR2 (germline): MNHEY, SVGAGI. In DNA, the CDR3 is TGTGCCAGCAGTTACTCCGGGGGTAACTATGGCTACACCTTC. Translating gives CASSYSGGNYGYTF.

V is TRBV6-2 or TRBV6-3 and J is TRBJ1-1, with D uncertain. Germline V CDR1 and CDR2: MNHEY, SVGEGT. This CDR3 contains 13 residues. V was cut by 2 bases and J by 2 bases, with 6 bases left in between. This CDR3 is CASSYRSNTEAFF. In nucleotides, the CDR3 is TGTGCCAGCAGTTACCGGTCCAACACTGAAGCTTTCTTT.

The chain carries TRBV7-2 and TRBJ2-1; 12 nucleotides match TRBD2. The V gene's germline CDR1 is SGHTA and CDR2 FQGNSA. The CDR3 covers 16 residues. V lost 4 bases to trimming and J lost 6 bases; unmatched junction nucleotides: 7. The chain's CDR3 is CASSSLAGGGINEQFF. The CDR3 DNA is TGTGCCAGCAGCTCACTAGCGGGAGGTGGCATCAATGAGCAGTTCTTC.

This clone was counted a few times. The rearrangement joins TRBV7-9 to TRBJ1-1, with D uncertain. This CDR3 is 15 amino acids long. The V end was cut by 5 bases, the J end by 1 base, with 14 bases between. CDR1 is SEHNR and CDR2 is FQNEAQ in the germline V gene (reference sequence). The CDR3 coding sequence is TGTGCCAGCAGCCCGACAAGATCTTCGAACACTGAAGCTTTCTTT. Amino acids: CASSPTRSSNTEAFF.

This CDR3 is CASSVSGGLTDTQYF. The CDR3 DNA reads TGTGCCAGCAGTGTTAGCGGGGGCCTCACAGATACGCAGTATTTT. The rearrangement joins TRBV25-1 to TRBJ2-3, with 9 positions matching TRBD2. Germline V gene data show CDR1 as MGHDK and CDR2 as SYGVNS. Trimming removed 4 bases from V and 2 bases from J; junction bases left unmatched: 4. This CDR3 has 15 amino acids.

The chain carries TRBV2 and TRBJ1-1; TRBD1 aligns across 7 bases. V shed 4 bases, J shed 4 bases, and the junction held 9 bases outside the gene matches. There are 15 residues in the CDR3. The V gene's germline CDR1 is SNHLY and CDR2 FYNNEI. CDR3 sequence: CASSAGQSFGTEAFF. Here the CDR3 DNA reads TGTGCCAGCAGTGCGGGACAGTCTTTTGGCACTGAAGCTTTCTTT.

This chain joins TRBV13 and TRBJ1-3, with D unresolved. Trimming took off 5 bases at V and 0 bases at J, with 20 bases between the two ends. The germline CDR1 and CDR2 sequences are PRHDT and FYEKMQ (reference sequence). This CDR3 is 18 amino acids long. DNA for the CDR3: TGTGCCAGCAGCCGAGGGTCCCGAGGTCTTTCCTCTGGAAACACCATATATTTT. Translated, it gives CASSRGSRGLSSGNTIYF.

The count of this clone is one. The DNA for the CDR3 is TGTGCCAGCAACAGGGAATTCAGGGAGACCCAGTACTTC. It yields the protein CASNREFRETQYF. This chain uses TRBV27 with TRBJ2-5; tentative D call: TRBD1 (6 bases). V was cut by 7 bases and J by 5 bases, with 14 bases left in between. The CDR3 is 13 amino acids. Germline lookup yields CDR1 MNHEY and CDR2 SMNVEV (reference sequence).

The chain recombines TRBV5-1 with TRBJ1-4, with TRBD1 as a possible D gene (6 bases). Germline-derived CDR1 and CDR2 are SGHRS and YFSETQ. Deletions cut 0 bases from V and 8 bases from J, with 11 bases between. CDR3 size: 14 residues. This chain's CDR3 is CASSLDRAEEKLFF. CDR3 nucleotide sequence: TGCGCCAGCAGCTTGGACAGGGCTGAAGAAAAACTGTTTTTT.